This T cell receptor (beta chain) appears in the sequencing data of a study of T-cell reconstitution after alpha-beta-depleted transplantation in children. The TCRbeta library incorporated unique molecular identifiers. MiXCR, run by TCRdb on the PCR reads, gives a single entry per CDR3 protein. The sample carries about 440,000 distinct CDR3 sequences, about 45% recorded once. Germline V lookup: CDR1 SGDLS, CDR2 YYNGEE. The CDR3 loop spans 15 amino acids. Trimming removed 4 bases from V and 7 bases from J; junction bases left unmatched: 9. The sequence came from a girl aged 2-10 years with aplastic anemia, due to receive a stem cell transplant. This sample comprised PBMCs, obtained before TCRalphabeta/CD19-depleted stem cell transplant. The V call is TRBV9, the J call TRBJ1-4, with 8 bases lining up with TRBD1. CDR3 residues: CASSPGQVSGEKLFF. CDR3 coding DNA: TGTGCCAGCAGCCCGGGACAGGTGTCCGGTGAAAAACTGTTTTTT. The full variable domain, with the rest looked up from reference TRBV9 and TRBJ1-4, is DSGVTQTPKHLITATGQRVTLRCSPRSGDLSVYWYQQSLDQGLQFLIQYYNGEERAKGNILERFSAQQFPDLHSELNLSSLELGDSALYFCASSPGQVSGEKLFFGSGTQLSVL.